Shown below are 21 T cell receptor beta chains from a single sample sequenced in a study of T cells in narcolepsy. Data came from immunoSEQ multiplex PCR; TCRdb stores just in-frame clones and leaves some out. The table includes around 34,000 clones, 60% to 85% detected once. Sample: memory (CD45RA-) CD4+ T cells from blood. These TCRs come from a human donor in good health.

This chain links TRBV4-1 with TRBJ2-2; possible D gene TRBD2, 6 bases. Germline assignment: CDR1 MGHRA and CDR2 YSYEKL. This CDR3 comprises 14 residues. Trimming cost V 6 bases and J 6 bases, with 14 bases left between them. CDR3 sequence reads: CASRRDVMSGELFF. CDR3 nucleotide sequence: TGCGCCAGCAGGCGGGACGTTATGTCCGGGGAGCTGTTTTTT.

The rearrangement uses TRBV9 and TRBJ1-5, with unresolved D. V was shortened by 0 bases and J by 9 bases, with 10 bases between the two germline ends. This CDR3 has 13 residues. Germline V gene data show CDR1 as SGDLS and CDR2 as YYNGEE. CDR3 sequence (DNA): TGTGCCAGCAGCGTAGACCAGTATTCGCCCCAGCATTTT. Protein: CASSVDQYSPQHF.

CDR3 bases: TGTGCCAGCAGCTCCCAGACTAACTCCTACAATGAGCAGTTCTTC. This encodes CASSSQTNSYNEQFF. The V call is TRBV7-3, the J call TRBJ2-1, with D perhaps matching TRBD2 (5 bases). Trimming shortened V by 4 bases and J by 0 bases, and 10 bases separated the two germline ends. The length of the CDR3 is 15 residues. CDR1 is SGHTA and CDR2 is FQGTGA in the germline V gene.

This clone came up a few times. The rearrangement uses TRBV5-4 and TRBJ1-1, with 7 bases aligning to TRBD1. Germline V gene sequence: CDR1 SGHNT, CDR2 YYREEE (reference sequence). Losses at the gene ends were 4 bases for V and 0 bases for J; bases not matched to a gene: 6. The length of the CDR3 is 15 residues. CDR3: CASSTTTGMNTEAFF. The CDR3 region has the DNA TGTGCCAGCAGCACCACGACAGGGATGAACACTGAAGCTTTCTTT.

Only a few counts were recorded for this clone. This chain links TRBV6-1 with TRBJ1-1; D ambiguous. Trimming cost V 6 bases and J 2 bases, with 4 bases left between them. The V gene's germline CDR1 is MNHNS and CDR2 SASEGT. The CDR3 totals 11 residues. The CDR3 protein is CASSANTEAFF. The CDR3 nucleotides are TGTGCCAGCAGCGCTAACACTGAAGCTTTCTTT.

The genes are TRBV19 and TRBJ1-2, with 8 bases fitting TRBD1. Germline V gene sequence: CDR1 LNHDA, CDR2 SQIVND (reference sequence). V dropped 2 bases and J dropped 0; count of bases not matched to a gene: 8. The CDR3 is 17 amino acids. CDR3 nucleotides: TGTGCCAGTAGTATACATAACGACAGGGGCGCTAACTATGGCTACACCTTC. Translation gives CASSIHNDRGANYGYTF.

The chain joins TRBV5-1 to TRBJ2-5; 8 bases fit TRBD2. Germline trimming cut 4 bases from V and 4 bases from J; bases unmatched to any gene: 9. There are 15 residues in the CDR3. In germline, CDR1 is SGHRS, CDR2 YFSETQ. The CDR3 DNA reads TGCGCCAGCAGCCCCGGGGGGGCCGGGGGAGAGACCCAGTACTTC. Amino acid sequence: CASSPGGAGGETQYF.

The V and J genes are TRBV21-1 and TRBJ1-5. TRBV21-1 is listed as a pseudogene. This CDR3 comprises 13 residues. CDR3 DNA: TGTGCCAGCAGAATAGGCGGGCATCAGCCCCAGCATTTT. This translates into CASRIGGHQPQHF.

The chain is built from TRBV5-1 and TRBJ2-5; TRBD2 matches at 8 bases. The germline CDR1 and CDR2 sequences are SGHRS and YFSETQ. The CDR3 has 16 residues. Losses at the gene ends were 0 bases for V and 2 bases for J; bases not matched to a gene: 6. Here the CDR3 DNA reads TGCGCCAGCAGCTTGGCCGCAACTAGCGGTCAAGAGACCCAGTACTTC. Its translation is CASSLAATSGQETQYF. The whole variable domain, remainder taken from reference TRBV5-1 and TRBJ2-5, is KAGVTQTPRYLIKTRGQQVTLSCSPISGHRSVSWYQQTPGQGLQFLFEYFSETQRNKGNFPGRFSGRQFSNSRSEMNVSTLELGDSALYLCASSLAATSGQETQYFGPGTRLLVL.

The chain has TRBV28 and TRBJ2-7; 10 nucleotides line up with TRBD1. Germline values: CDR1 MDHEN, CDR2 SYDVKM. CDR3 length: 14 amino acids. After removal of 4 bases from V and 5 bases from J, the junction contained 5 bases not matched to a gene. As DNA, the CDR3 is TGTGCCAGCAGTTACCGGGACAGGGGCCACGAGCAGTACTTC. Translating it yields CASSYRDRGHEQYF.

J is TRBJ2-7 and V is TRBV11-3; TRBD1 or TRBD2 may be the D gene (7 bases each). The CDR3 extends over 15 amino acids. Germline CDR1 reads SGHNT; CDR2 reads YENEEA. V gave up 5 bases and J gave up 2 bases, with 16 bases separating them. The CDR3 DNA follows: TGTGCCAGCAGCGCGGGAGACAGGGCCGCCTACGAGCAGTACTTC. It yields the protein CASSAGDRAAYEQYF. Using reference TRBV11-3 and TRBJ2-7 for the parts outside the CDR3, the full variable domain is EAGVVQSPRYKIIEKKQPVAFWCNPISGHNTLYWYLQNLGQGPELLIRYENEEAVDDSQLPKDRFSAERLKGVDSTLKIQPAELGDSAVYLCASSAGDRAAYEQYFGPGTRLTVT.

The rearrangement joins TRBV27 to TRBJ1-1; 9 bases fit TRBD1. The junction had 7 bases not matched to a gene; V was cut back by 9 bases and J by 2 bases. CDR3 size: 14 residues. Germline-derived CDR1 and CDR2 are MNHEY and SMNVEV (reference sequence). This CDR3 reads CASYRGQANTEAFF. The DNA of the CDR3 is TGTGCCAGTTACAGGGGGCAGGCAAACACTGAAGCTTTCTTT.

The chain recombines TRBV11-3 with TRBJ1-1; D may be TRBD1 (6 bases). Trimming took off 0 bases at V and 9 bases at J, with 11 bases between the two ends. CDR1 and CDR2 (germline): SGHNT, YENEEA. This CDR3 has 13 amino acids. In DNA, the CDR3 is TGTGCCAGCAGCTTAGATCAACAGGGAAAAGCTTTCTTT. Amino acid sequence: CASSLDQQGKAFF.

This chain joins TRBV6-7 and TRBJ2-7; D is undetermined. TRBV6-7 is given ORF status, its function remaining uncertain. There are 12 residues in the CDR3. Between the trimmed V and J ends, which lost 8 bases and 2 bases, there was a span of 10 bases. CDR3 coding DNA: TGTGCCAGCGATCGGGTTACCTACGAGCAGTACTTC. Its translation: CASDRVTYEQYF.

For this clone: A junction boundary mismatches the germline segment, possibly from a read error. The J gene is TRBJ1-1, the V gene TRBV2; the D gene is possibly TRBD1 (6 bases). CDR1 and CDR2 from the germline V gene are SNHLY and FYNNEI. The CDR3 sequence is 16 residues long. The CDR3 region is CASSVNQGTRNTEAFF. The CDR3 region has the DNA TGTGCCAGCAGTGTTAATCAGGGGACTCGAAACACAGAAGCTTTCTTT.

This clone has just one count. The rearrangement joins TRBV12-5 to TRBJ1-3, with D possibly matching TRBD1 (5 bases). This CDR3 region has 15 residues. Looked up from germline, CDR1 is LGHNT and CDR2 is FRNRAP. The V gene lost 2 bases and the J gene lost 4 bases, with 12 bases spanning the gap. CDR3 nucleotide sequence: TGTGCTAGTGGTTTGCCCAGGGCCCTAGGAAACACCATATATTTT. Residues: CASGLPRALGNTIYF.

The genes are TRBV7-6 and TRBJ1-3; TRBD1 agrees at 9 bases. V was clipped by 5 bases and J by 6 bases; unmatched bases: 5. The CDR3 covers 14 residues. The V gene's germline CDR1 is SGHVS and CDR2 FNYEAQ. The CDR3 bases are TGTGCCAGCAGCAAAGGACAGGGGTTAAACACCATATATTTT. Its translation: CASSKGQGLNTIYF.

The V and J genes are TRBV6-9 and TRBJ1-1; D ambiguous. Looked up from germline, CDR1 is MNHGY and CDR2 is SVAAGI. There are 13 residues in the CDR3. Trimming cost V 2 bases and J 3 bases, with 7 bases left between them. CDR3: CASSYLHYTEAFF. The CDR3 nucleotides are TGTGCCAGCAGTTATCTTCACTACACTGAAGCTTTCTTT.

The chain carries TRBV19 and TRBJ1-4; no clear D. The length of the CDR3 is 14 residues. V was shortened by 2 bases and J by 7 bases, with 11 bases between the two germline ends. The germline gives CDR1 LNHDA, CDR2 SQIVND (reference sequence). The CDR3 sequence: CASSISWTSEKLFF. CDR3 nucleotide sequence: TGTGCCAGTAGTATATCCTGGACGAGTGAAAAACTGTTTTTT.

V usage is TRBV12-5 and J usage is TRBJ2-7; no reliable D call. Trimming removed 0 bases at V and 2 bases at J, with 11 bases between. The germline V gene encodes CDR1 LGHNT and CDR2 FRNRAP. The CDR3 is 15 residues long. The CDR3 region has the DNA TGTGCTAGTGGTTTGGTACTGGGGAACCCCTACGAGCAGTACTTC. It encodes CASGLVLGNPYEQYF. Looking up the rest from reference TRBV12-5 and TRBJ2-7 gives the full variable domain: DARVTQTPRHKVTEMGQEVTMRCQPILGHNTVFWYRQTMMQGLELLAYFRNRAPLDDSGMPKDRFSAEMPDATLATLKIQPSEPRDSAVYFCASGLVLGNPYEQYFGPGTRLTVT.

The V gene is TRBV27, the J gene TRBJ2-3; TRBD1 matches at 9 bases. Trimming cost V 4 bases and J 10 bases; bases outside gene matches: 0. This CDR3 region has 11 residues. Germline V gives CDR1 MNHEY, CDR2 SMNVEV (reference sequence). CDR3 amino acids: CASSYRGPQYF. CDR3 in DNA: TGTGCCAGCAGTTACAGGGGGCCGCAGTATTTT.